Presented here are 10 T cell receptor beta chains from one specimen sequenced in a study of blood T cell repertoires in COVID-19. Sequenced by immunoSEQ multiplex PCR; TCRdb stores in-frame clones only, minus some. The table lists 90,000 to 120,000 clones, around four fifths of them singletons. Material: peripheral blood. Every receptor here comes from a man aged 55 to 70 with acute or convalescent COVID-19.

This rearrangement joins TRBV4-1 to TRBJ1-5; D uncertain. The CDR3 has 17 residues. Germline values: CDR1 MGHRA, CDR2 YSYEKL. The V end lost 1 base, the J end lost 0 bases, and 13 bases lay between the germline ends. The CDR3 loop reads CASSQVRGSNSNQPQHF. The CDR3 DNA reads as TGCGCCAGCAGCCAAGTGCGAGGGTCCAATAGCAATCAGCCCCAGCATTTT.

J is TRBJ2-3 and V is TRBV6-2 or TRBV6-3, with 10 positions matching TRBD2. The V and J ends lost 2 bases and 6 bases, in that order; junction bases with no gene match: 11. The CDR3 is 17 residues long. Per the germline V gene, CDR1 is MNHEY and CDR2 is SVGEGT. The CDR3 sequence: CASSYHGTSEVRDTQYF. The CDR3, as DNA: TGTGCCAGCAGTTACCATGGGACTAGCGAAGTTAGGGATACGCAGTATTTT.

V and J are TRBV5-1 and TRBJ2-7; maybe TRBD1 (6 bases). Germline-derived CDR1 and CDR2 are SGHRS and YFSETQ. The CDR3 totals 14 residues. The V end was cut by 7 bases, the J end by 0 bases, with 14 bases between. The CDR3 DNA follows: TGCGCCAGCTCAATCAGGGACACCTCCTACGAGCAGTACTTC. Residues: CASSIRDTSYEQYF.

This clone was detected once. The V call is TRBV27, the J call TRBJ1-2; D might be TRBD1 (6 bases). V was pared by 0 bases and J by 0 bases, with 8 bases between. Per germline, CDR1 MNHEY and CDR2 SMNVEV (reference sequence). The CDR3 is 15 residues long. The CDR3 here is CASSLSRGTNYGYTF. The CDR3 DNA sequence: TGTGCCAGCAGTTTATCAAGGGGGACTAACTATGGCTACACCTTC.

The J gene is TRBJ2-7, the V gene TRBV11-2; a possible D gene is TRBD2 (6 bases). V was shortened by 5 bases and J by 10 bases, with 15 bases between the two germline ends. Looked up from germline, CDR1 is SGHAT and CDR2 is FQNNGV. The CDR3 has 12 residues. The CDR3 loop reads CASSPWDSPQYF. CDR3 in DNA: TGTGCCAGCAGCCCGTGGGACTCGCCTCAGTACTTC.

The chain uses TRBV2 and TRBJ1-6; tentatively, D is TRBD1 (6 bases). The CDR3 loop spans 15 amino acids. The V and J ends lost 10 bases and 3 bases respectively, with 16 bases between them. CDR1 is SNHLY, CDR2 FYNNEI, per germline. CDR3 DNA: TGTGCCAACCAGGACAGAGCCGGCTATAATTCACCCCTCCACTTT. As protein: CANQDRAGYNSPLHF.

This clone was seen only once. The chain joins TRBV3-1 (or the pseudogene TRBV3-2) to TRBJ1-1; no reliable D call. CDR1 and CDR2 (germline): LGHDT, YNNKEL (reference sequence). The CDR3 consists of 13 residues. The V end lost 1 base, the J end lost 4 bases, and 7 bases lay between the germline ends. This CDR3 reads CASSQGEFTEAFF. CDR3 bases: TGTGCCAGCAGCCAAGGCGAGTTCACTGAAGCTTTCTTT.

This chain links TRBV11-3 with TRBJ1-1; D is possibly TRBD1 (6 bases). The CDR3 sequence is 15 residues long. The germline V gene has CDR1 SGHNT and CDR2 YENEEA. Trimming removed 1 base from V and 0 bases from J, with 9 bases in between. This CDR3 is CASSLGDTLNTEAFF. CDR3 coding DNA: TGTGCCAGCAGCTTAGGGGACACGTTGAACACTGAAGCTTTCTTT.

The chain is built from TRBV7-8 and TRBJ1-1; D unclear. With 1 base removed from V and 2 bases from J, the gap between germline ends came to 14 bases. The CDR3 runs to 16 residues. Germline V gene sequence: CDR1 SGHVS, CDR2 FQNEAQ. The DNA of the CDR3 is TGTGCCAGCAGCTTAGTCTCGCGCTTACCTAACACTGAAGCTTTCTTT. It specifies CASSLVSRLPNTEAFF.

V usage is TRBV5-1 and J usage is TRBJ2-5; D uncertain. CDR1 is SGHRS and CDR2 is YFSETQ in the germline V gene. This CDR3 is 13 amino acids long. With 2 bases removed from V and 2 bases from J, the gap between germline ends came to 7 bases. This CDR3 is CASSFGSQETQYF. CDR3 nucleotides: TGCGCCAGCAGCTTCGGGTCACAAGAGACCCAGTACTTC.